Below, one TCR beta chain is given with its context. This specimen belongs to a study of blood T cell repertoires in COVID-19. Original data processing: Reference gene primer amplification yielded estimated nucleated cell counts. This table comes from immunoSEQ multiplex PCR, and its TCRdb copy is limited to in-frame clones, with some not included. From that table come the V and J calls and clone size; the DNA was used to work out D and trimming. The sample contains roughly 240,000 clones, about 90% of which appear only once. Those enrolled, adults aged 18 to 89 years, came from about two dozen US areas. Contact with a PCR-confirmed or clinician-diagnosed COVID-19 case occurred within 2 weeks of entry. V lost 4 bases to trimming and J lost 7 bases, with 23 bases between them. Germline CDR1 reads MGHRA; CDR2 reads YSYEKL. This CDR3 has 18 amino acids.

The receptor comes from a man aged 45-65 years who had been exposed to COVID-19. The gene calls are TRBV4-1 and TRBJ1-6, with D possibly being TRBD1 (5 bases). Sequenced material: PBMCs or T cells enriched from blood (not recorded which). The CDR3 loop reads CASSREGRPTRGNSPLHF. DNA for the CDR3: TGCGCCAGCAGCCGAGAGGGGAGGCCTACCCGCGGGAATTCACCCCTCCACTTT.